The present entry profiles one TCR beta chain with its context. The data are from a study of patients and donors after allogeneic stem cell transplantation. TCRdb processed the RT-PCR reads anew with MiXCR; each CDR3 protein has one entry. The sample holds more than 150,000 distinct CDR3 sequences, roughly two fifths seen once. V lost 3 bases and J lost 5; bases outside the gene matches: 3. CDR3 length equals 14 residues. Sequencing was done on a sample of blood, either unsorted or a sorted T cell fraction (not recorded which). The source is a human donor who was either an allogeneic HSCT recipient or a stem cell or donor lymphocyte infusion donor (not recorded which). It is not recorded whose cells these are; they may come from a transplant donor. The chain links TRBV12-3 or TRBV12-4 to TRBJ2-1; TRBD2 matches at 8 bases. CDR3 bases: TGTGCCAGCAGTTTGACTAGCGCACACAATGAGCAGTTCTTC. Its protein is CASSLTSAHNEQFF.